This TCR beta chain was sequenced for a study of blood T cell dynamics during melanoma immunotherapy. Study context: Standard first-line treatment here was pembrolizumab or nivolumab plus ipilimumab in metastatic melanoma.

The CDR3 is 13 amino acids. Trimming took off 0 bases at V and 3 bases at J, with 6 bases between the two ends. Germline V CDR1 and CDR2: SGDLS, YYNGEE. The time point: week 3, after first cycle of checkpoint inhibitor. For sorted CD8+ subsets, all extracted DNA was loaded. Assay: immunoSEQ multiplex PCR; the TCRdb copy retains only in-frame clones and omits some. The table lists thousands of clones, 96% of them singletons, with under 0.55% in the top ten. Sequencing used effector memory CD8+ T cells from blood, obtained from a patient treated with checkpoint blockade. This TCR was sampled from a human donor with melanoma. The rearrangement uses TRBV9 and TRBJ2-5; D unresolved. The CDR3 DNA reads TGTGCCAGCAGCGTAGCGGATAAAGAGACCCAGTACTTC. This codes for CASSVADKETQYF.